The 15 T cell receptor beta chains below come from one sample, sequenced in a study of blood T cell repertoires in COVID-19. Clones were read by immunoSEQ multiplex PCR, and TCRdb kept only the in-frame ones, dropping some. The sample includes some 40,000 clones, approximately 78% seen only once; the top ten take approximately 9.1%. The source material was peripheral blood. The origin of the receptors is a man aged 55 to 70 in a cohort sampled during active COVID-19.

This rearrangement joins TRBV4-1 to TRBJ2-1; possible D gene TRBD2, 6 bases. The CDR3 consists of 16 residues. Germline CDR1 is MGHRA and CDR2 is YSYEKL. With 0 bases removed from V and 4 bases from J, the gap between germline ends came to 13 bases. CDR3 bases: TGCGCCAGCAGCCAAGATTGGGGGAGGACGTACAATGAGCAGTTCTTC. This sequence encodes CASSQDWGRTYNEQFF.

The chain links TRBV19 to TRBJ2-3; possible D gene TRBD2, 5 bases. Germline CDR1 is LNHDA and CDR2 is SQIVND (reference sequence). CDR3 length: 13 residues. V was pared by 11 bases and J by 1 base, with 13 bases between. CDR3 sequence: CAAAELGTDTQYF. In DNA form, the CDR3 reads TGTGCCGCGGCGGAACTAGGCACAGATACGCAGTATTTT.

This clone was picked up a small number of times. Written as DNA, the CDR3 is TGTGCCAGCAGTTTATCGCGACAGCCGAACACTGAAGCTTTCTTT. It codes for CASSLSRQPNTEAFF. This chain connects TRBV27 to TRBJ1-1; possibly TRBD1 for D (5 bases). The CDR3 extends over 15 amino acids. The germline gives CDR1 MNHEY, CDR2 SMNVEV (reference sequence). V lost 0 bases and J 1 base, leaving 9 bases between the germline ends.

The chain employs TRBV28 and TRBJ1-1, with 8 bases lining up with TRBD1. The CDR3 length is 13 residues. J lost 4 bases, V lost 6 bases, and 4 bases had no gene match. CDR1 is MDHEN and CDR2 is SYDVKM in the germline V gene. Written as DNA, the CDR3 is TGTGCCAGCAGCGGACAGGGAACCACTGAAGCTTTCTTT. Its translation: CASSGQGTTEAFF.

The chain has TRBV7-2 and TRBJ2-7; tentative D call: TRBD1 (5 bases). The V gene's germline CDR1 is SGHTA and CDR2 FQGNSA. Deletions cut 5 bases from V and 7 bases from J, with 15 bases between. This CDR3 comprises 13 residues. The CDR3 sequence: CASSPVGRKEQYF. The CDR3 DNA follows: TGTGCCAGCAGCCCAGTGGGGCGGAAGGAGCAGTACTTC.

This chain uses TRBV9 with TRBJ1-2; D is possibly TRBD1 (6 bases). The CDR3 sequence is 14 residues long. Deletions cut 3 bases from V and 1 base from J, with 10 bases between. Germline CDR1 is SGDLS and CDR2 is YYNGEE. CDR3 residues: CASSDLQGNYGYTF. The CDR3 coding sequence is TGTGCCAGCAGCGATTTACAGGGTAACTATGGCTACACCTTC. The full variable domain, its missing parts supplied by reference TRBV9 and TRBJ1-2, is DSGVTQTPKHLITATGQRVTLRCSPRSGDLSVYWYQQSLDQGLQFLIQYYNGEERAKGNILERFSAQQFPDLHSELNLSSLELGDSALYFCASSDLQGNYGYTFGSGTRLTVV.

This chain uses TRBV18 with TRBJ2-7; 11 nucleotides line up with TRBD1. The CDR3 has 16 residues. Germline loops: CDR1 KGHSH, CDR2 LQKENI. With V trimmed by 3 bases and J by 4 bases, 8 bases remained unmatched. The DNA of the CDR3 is TGTGCCAGCTCACCGGGTACCGGGACAGGGGGTTACGAGCAGTACTTC. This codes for CASSPGTGTGGYEQYF. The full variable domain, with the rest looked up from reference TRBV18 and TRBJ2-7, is NAGVMQNPRHLVRRRGQEARLRCSPMKGHSHVYWYRQLPEEGLKFMVYLQKENIIDESGMPKERFSAEFPKEGPSILRIQQVVRGDSAAYFCASSPGTGTGGYEQYFGPGTRLTVT.

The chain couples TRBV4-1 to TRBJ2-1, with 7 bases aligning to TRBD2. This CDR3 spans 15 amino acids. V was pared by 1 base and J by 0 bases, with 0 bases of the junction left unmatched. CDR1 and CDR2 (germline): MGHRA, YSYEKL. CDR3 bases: TGCGCCAGCAGCCAAGTAGCGGGCTCCTACAATGAGCAGTTCTTC. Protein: CASSQVAGSYNEQFF.

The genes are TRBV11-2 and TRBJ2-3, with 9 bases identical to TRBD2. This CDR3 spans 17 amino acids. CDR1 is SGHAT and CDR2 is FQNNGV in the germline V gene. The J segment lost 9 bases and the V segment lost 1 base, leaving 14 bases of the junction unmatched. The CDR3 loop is CASSLGGGSGSESTQYF. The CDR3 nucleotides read TGTGCCAGCAGCTTAGGTGGGGGTAGCGGGAGCGAATCGACGCAGTATTTT.

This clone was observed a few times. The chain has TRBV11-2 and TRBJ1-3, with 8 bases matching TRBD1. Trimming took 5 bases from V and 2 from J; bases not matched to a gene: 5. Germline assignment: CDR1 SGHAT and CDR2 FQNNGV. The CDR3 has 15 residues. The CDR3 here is CASSPDRVAGNTIYF. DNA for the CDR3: TGTGCCAGCAGCCCGGACAGGGTGGCTGGAAACACCATATATTTT.

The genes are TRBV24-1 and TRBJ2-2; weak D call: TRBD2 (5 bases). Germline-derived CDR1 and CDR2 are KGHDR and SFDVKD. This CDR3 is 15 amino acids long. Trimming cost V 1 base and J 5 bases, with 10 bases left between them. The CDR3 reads CATSDFSWRTGELFF. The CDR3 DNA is TGTGCCACCAGTGATTTTTCGTGGAGGACCGGGGAGCTGTTTTTT.

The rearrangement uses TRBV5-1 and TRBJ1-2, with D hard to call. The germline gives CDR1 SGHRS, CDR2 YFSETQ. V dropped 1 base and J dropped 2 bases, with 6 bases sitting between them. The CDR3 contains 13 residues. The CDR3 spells CASSLNYNYGYTF. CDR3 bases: TGCGCCAGCAGCTTGAACTACAACTATGGCTACACCTTC.

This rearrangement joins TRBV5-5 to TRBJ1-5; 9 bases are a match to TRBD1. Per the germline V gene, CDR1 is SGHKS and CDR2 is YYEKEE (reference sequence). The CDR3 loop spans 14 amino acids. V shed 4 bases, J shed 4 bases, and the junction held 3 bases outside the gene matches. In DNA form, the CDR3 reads TGTGCCAGCAGCCCGACAGGGGGTAATCAGCCCCAGCATTTT. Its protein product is CASSPTGGNQPQHF.

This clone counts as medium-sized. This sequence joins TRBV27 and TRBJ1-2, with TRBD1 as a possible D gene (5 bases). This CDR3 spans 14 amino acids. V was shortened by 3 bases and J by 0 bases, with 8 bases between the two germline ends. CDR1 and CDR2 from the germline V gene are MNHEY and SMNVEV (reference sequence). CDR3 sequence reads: CASSLRGSNYGYTF. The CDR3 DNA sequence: TGTGCCAGCAGTTTGCGGGGCTCTAACTATGGCTACACCTTC.

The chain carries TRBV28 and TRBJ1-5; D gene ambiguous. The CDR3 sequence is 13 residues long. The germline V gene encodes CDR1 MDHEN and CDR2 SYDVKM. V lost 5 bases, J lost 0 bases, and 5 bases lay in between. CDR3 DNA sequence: TGTGCCAGCAGTCCCTTTAGCAATCAGCCCCAGCATTTT. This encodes CASSPFSNQPQHF. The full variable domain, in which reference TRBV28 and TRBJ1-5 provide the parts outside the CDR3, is DVKVTQSSRYLVKRTGEKVFLECVQDMDHENMFWYRQDPGLGLRLIYFSYDVKMKEKGDIPEGYSVSREKKERFSLILESASTNQTSMYLCASSPFSNQPQHFGDGTRLSIL.